This T cell receptor (beta chain) emerged from a study of shared clonotypes between healthy human individuals. This clone appeared once. TCRdb's table, derived via immunoSEQ multiplex PCR, lists solely in-frame clones and lacks some. The profile shows 2 million to 2.5 million clones, 90% to 95% of them singletons. This CDR3 is built from 11 residues. V was shortened by 7 bases and J by 2 bases, with 9 bases between the two germline ends. Germline lookup yields CDR1 GTSNPN and CDR2 SVGIG (reference sequence). The sequenced material came from naive CD4+ T cells sorted from blood. Subset of the sample: CD45RA+ positively selected. V gene TRBV30 combines with J gene TRBJ2-7; D unresolved. The origin of this receptor is a man between 18 and 29 years old in good health. CDR3 DNA: TGTGCCTTTGGCGGCACCTACGAGCAGTACTTC. Amino acids: CAFGGTYEQYF.